This T cell receptor beta chain was identified in a study of blood T cell repertoires in COVID-19. On the study more broadly: Sites across the United States, Italy and Spain contributed samples from acute and convalescent COVID-19. The cDNA or gDNA used as material had been derived from T cells, B-cell-depleted T cells, or PBMCs.

CDR3 length: 16 amino acids. Germline CDR1 is MDHEN and CDR2 is SYDVKM. The ends lost 5 bases at V and 5 bases at J; junction bases unmatched: 10. Authors' processing steps: Reference gene primer amplification in the assay estimated nucleated cell counts. Data came from immunoSEQ multiplex PCR; TCRdb stores just in-frame clones and leaves some out. The V and J calls and the clone size are those of that table, but D and trimming were determined from the DNA. Seen here are 98,000 or so clones, roughly 85% observed once, and the top ten hold about 2.2%. What was sequenced was peripheral blood. The TCR comes from a human donor in a cohort sampled during active COVID-19. The V and J genes are TRBV28 and TRBJ2-1, with 9 bases fitting TRBD2. CDR3 sequence: CASSGGGAERNNEQFF. DNA of the CDR3: TGTGCCAGCAGTGGCGGGGGGGCGGAGAGGAACAATGAGCAGTTCTTC.